One and the same sample provided the 28 T cell receptor beta chains below, sequenced in a study of graft-versus-host responses after intestinal transplantation (dated by TCRdb to the early 2020s). The label giving this sample's time point can be read as: cells obtained before transplantation from donor or recipient. No cognate antigen is known for these TCRs. The library was generated by the immunoSEQ multiplex PCR assay. TCRdb holds this immuneACCESS table with in-frame rearrangements only. Some clones are missing; in checked studies, unresolved V genes explain under half, and the rest has no known cause. The sample table shows roughly 100,000 clones, and 93% are seen once. More than 0.9% of the sample is in the top ten clones. The sequenced sample was unstimulated CD8+ T cells sorted from spleen or lymph node cells, obtained before intestinal transplant. The receptors originated from a human donor who received an intestinal transplant.

The chain employs TRBV5-4 and TRBJ1-1, with 9 bases fitting TRBD1. The CDR3 extends over 17 amino acids. The germline V gene encodes CDR1 SGHNT and CDR2 YYREEE (reference sequence). The V segment lost 4 bases and the J segment 5 bases; nucleotides outside the gene matches: 15. The CDR3 sequence is CASSLPFPGQGTTEAFF. The CDR3 region has the DNA TGTGCCAGCAGCCTACCTTTCCCGGGACAGGGTACTACTGAAGCTTTCTTT.

V usage is TRBV7-6 and J usage is TRBJ1-1, with D tentatively TRBD1 (5 bases). This CDR3 contains 12 residues. Germline V gene lookup returns CDR1 SGHVS and CDR2 FNYEAQ. V gave up 5 bases and J gave up 4 bases, with 8 bases separating them. The CDR3 is CASSPGVTEAFF. The DNA for the CDR3 is TGTGCCAGCAGCCCGGGGGTCACTGAAGCTTTCTTT.

The V and J genes are TRBV5-1 and TRBJ1-5; D gene ambiguous. Trimming took 4 bases from V and 12 from J, leaving 26 bases between them. Germline CDR1 SGHRS, CDR2 YFSETQ. This CDR3 contains 16 residues. DNA of the CDR3: TGCGCCAGCAGCCGCGGGGAGCCCCTGTACAGAGAGGGCCAGCATTTT. Protein: CASSRGEPLYREGQHF.

This clone was found once. V gene TRBV15 combines with J gene TRBJ2-3, with 7 bases fitting TRBD2. Unmatched junction bases numbered 7, after V lost 3 bases and J lost 1 base. The CDR3 has 16 amino acids. The germline V gene has CDR1 LNHNV and CDR2 YYDKDF (reference sequence). The CDR3 loop reads CATSRAGAGGTDTQYF. The CDR3 DNA reads as TGTGCCACCAGCAGGGCCGGGGCGGGGGGCACAGATACGCAGTATTTT.

The DNA for the CDR3 is TGTGCCAGCAGCTTAATAGCGGATAACTATGGCTACACCTTC. Residues: CASSLIADNYGYTF. This sequence joins TRBV7-6 and TRBJ1-2; D unclear. CDR3 length: 14 amino acids. Trimming stripped 2 bases from V and 1 base from J, with 8 bases between. Germline assignment: CDR1 SGHVS and CDR2 FNYEAQ.

This chain connects TRBV7-2 to TRBJ1-1, with 7 bases identical to TRBD1. This CDR3 is built from 19 residues. In germline, CDR1 is SGHTA, CDR2 FQGNSA. J gave up 0 bases and V 5 bases, and 18 bases lay outside the gene matches. The CDR3 DNA is TGTGCCAGCAGCCAATACAGGGGCCCGAGATTATCGATGAACACTGAAGCTTTCTTT. It yields the protein CASSQYRGPRLSMNTEAFF.

DNA for the CDR3: TGTGCCAGCAGCGATTACAGGGGGCGGGGACAGCCCCAGCATTTT. This codes for CASSDYRGRGQPQHF. The V and J genes are TRBV2 and TRBJ1-5; 9 bases fit TRBD1. Germline CDR1 is SNHLY and CDR2 is FYNNEI. J lost 7 bases, V lost 6 bases, and 10 bases had no gene match. CDR3 length: 15 amino acids. The whole variable domain, filled in from reference TRBV2 and TRBJ1-5, reads EPEVTQTPSHQVTQMGQEVILRCVPISNHLYFYWYRQILGQKVEFLVSFYNNEISEKSEIFDDQFSVERPDGSNFTLKIRSTKLEDSAMYFCASSDYRGRGQPQHFGDGTRLSIL.

The rearrangement joins TRBV11-2 to TRBJ2-7, with TRBD2 identical over 9 bases. Trimming at V came to 7 bases and at J to 2 bases, leaving 9 bases not matched to a gene. Germline CDR1 and CDR2: SGHAT and FQNNGV. The CDR3 sequence is 15 residues long. Here the CDR3 reads CASTPGLAVTYEQYF. CDR3 coding DNA: TGTGCCAGCACCCCGGGACTAGCCGTGACCTACGAGCAGTACTTC.

In this sample, this clone turned up once. The chain joins TRBV7-6 to TRBJ2-5; possible D gene TRBD2, 6 bases. This CDR3 region has 14 residues. CDR1 and CDR2 (germline): SGHVS, FNYEAQ. Trimming stripped 5 bases from V and 4 bases from J, with 14 bases between. The CDR3 loop reads CASSGGSISETQYF. DNA for the CDR3: TGTGCCAGCAGCGGAGGGTCCATCTCAGAGACCCAGTACTTC.

This clone was counted once. The genes are TRBV19 and TRBJ2-1; TRBD2 matches at 12 bases. The germline V gene encodes CDR1 LNHDA and CDR2 SQIVND (reference sequence). The CDR3 runs to 16 residues. V shed 5 bases and J 6 bases; nucleotides not matched to a gene: 8. Here the CDR3 reads CASSFSSGGAINEQFF. CDR3 DNA: TGTGCCAGTAGTTTCTCTAGCGGGGGGGCGATCAATGAGCAGTTCTTC. The full variable domain, rest sourced from reference TRBV19 and TRBJ2-1, is DGGITQSPKYLFRKEGQNVTLSCEQNLNHDAMYWYRQDPGQGLRLIYYSQIVNDFQKGDIAEGYSVSREKKESFPLTVTSAQKNPTAFYLCASSFSSGGAINEQFFGPGTRLTVL.

The sample holds one count of this clone. The V call is TRBV20-1, the J call TRBJ2-5, with no clear D. The CDR3 has 10 amino acids. Germline V gene data show CDR1 as DFQATT and CDR2 as SNEGSKA (reference sequence). CDR3 nucleotides: TGCAGGATGGGGTTGGAGACCCAGTACTTC. Translating it yields CRMGLETQYF.

This sequence joins TRBV5-1 and TRBJ2-5, with TRBD2 matching 9 bases. V lost 3 bases and J lost 1; bases outside the gene matches: 10. From germline, CDR1 is SGHRS and CDR2 YFSETQ. The CDR3 is 17 residues long. The CDR3 protein is CASSYYRLAATQETQYF. CDR3 nucleotides: TGCGCCAGCAGCTACTACCGACTAGCGGCGACCCAAGAGACCCAGTACTTC.

CDR3 bases: TGTGCCAGCAGTTACGCGGGCCCACTCTATGGCTACACCTTC. Translation gives CASSYAGPLYGYTF. The chain is built from TRBV6-6 and TRBJ1-2; no reliable D call. V was trimmed by 2 bases and J by 4 bases, leaving 11 bases between them. This CDR3 has 14 amino acids. CDR1 and CDR2 (germline): MNHNY, SVGAGI (reference sequence).

The chain is built from TRBV12-5 and TRBJ1-2; no clear D gene. CDR1 and CDR2 (germline): LGHNT, FRNRAP. The CDR3 totals 14 residues. Trimming left V 5 bases short and J 5 bases short, with 15 bases between. CDR3 sequence: CASGPRGLIYGYTF. As DNA, the CDR3 is TGTGCTAGTGGTCCCAGAGGACTGATTTATGGCTACACCTTC.

V and J are TRBV10-2 and TRBJ2-1; possibly TRBD2 for D (6 bases). Trimming cost V 8 bases and J 1 base, with 6 bases left between them. The V gene's germline CDR1 is WSHSY and CDR2 SAAADI. This CDR3 is built from 12 residues. CDR3 loop: CASGTSYNEQFF. The CDR3 DNA is TGCGCCAGCGGGACTTCCTACAATGAGCAGTTCTTC.

This clone was seen just once. The gene calls are TRBV5-4 and TRBJ1-5; 8 nucleotides agree with TRBD1. V was pared by 4 bases and J by 4 bases, with 7 bases of the junction left unmatched. CDR3 size: 15 residues. Germline CDR1 SGHNT, CDR2 YYREEE (reference sequence). The CDR3 coding sequence is TGTGCCAGCAGCATGACAGGGGAGGGGAATCAGCCCCAGCATTTT. Amino acid sequence: CASSMTGEGNQPQHF.

The chain employs TRBV4-1 and TRBJ2-7; TRBD1 agrees at 8 bases. V was pared by 0 bases and J by 6 bases, with 10 bases of the junction left unmatched. The CDR3 consists of 16 residues. Germline V gene lookup returns CDR1 MGHRA and CDR2 YSYEKL. CDR3 sequence: CASSQDFFGQGTEQYF. DNA for the CDR3: TGCGCCAGCAGCCAAGATTTTTTCGGACAGGGCACCGAGCAGTACTTC.

The CDR3 region has the DNA TGTGCCAGCAGGGACAGGGGGAACACTGAAGCTTTCTTT. Its protein is CASRDRGNTEAFF. J is TRBJ1-1 and V is TRBV2; TRBD1 agrees at 9 bases. V lost 6 bases, J lost 1 base, and 0 bases stayed unmatched. Per the germline V gene, CDR1 is SNHLY and CDR2 is FYNNEI. The length of the CDR3 is 13 residues.

The genes are TRBV10-3 and TRBJ2-1, with 11 bases lining up with TRBD2. The germline gives CDR1 ENHRY, CDR2 SYGVKD. V dropped 3 bases and J dropped 9; count of bases not matched to a gene: 31. This CDR3 spans 23 amino acids. The chain's CDR3 is CAISDFVAGGPKVLSHSGAEQFF. In DNA form, the CDR3 reads TGTGCCATCAGTGATTTTGTAGCGGGGGGGCCGAAGGTTTTATCCCATTCGGGAGCTGAGCAGTTCTTC.

The V gene is TRBV9, the J gene TRBJ1-5; D ambiguous. Trimming left V 3 bases short and J 0 bases short, with 10 bases between. Per the germline V gene, CDR1 is SGDLS and CDR2 is YYNGEE. The CDR3 consists of 15 residues. CDR3 amino acids: CASSEQEYSNQPQHF. The CDR3 DNA follows: TGTGCCAGCAGCGAGCAGGAGTATAGCAATCAGCCCCAGCATTTT.

A remark on this clone: The same CDR3 arises from other DNA sequences in this sample as well. The chain recombines TRBV19 with TRBJ1-1; D perhaps matches TRBD1 (6 bases). The CDR3 is 13 residues long. Germline V gene sequence: CDR1 LNHDA, CDR2 SQIVND (reference sequence). V was pared by 3 bases and J by 2 bases, with 7 bases between. This CDR3 reads CASSIGTNTEAFF. In nucleotides, the CDR3 is TGTGCCAGTAGTATCGGGACAAACACTGAAGCTTTCTTT.

The chain uses TRBV4-1 and TRBJ2-7; weak D call: TRBD1 (6 bases). This CDR3 region has 17 residues. Germline loops: CDR1 MGHRA, CDR2 YSYEKL. Between the trimmed V and J ends, which lost 1 base and 3 bases, there was a span of 19 bases. CDR3: CASSQVGTGQSGYEQYF. The DNA of the CDR3 is TGCGCCAGCAGCCAAGTAGGTACAGGGCAAAGTGGCTACGAGCAGTACTTC.

The rearrangement joins TRBV6-1 to TRBJ2-1; D is unresolved. With 6 bases removed from V and 4 bases from J, the gap between germline ends came to 13 bases. CDR1 and CDR2 from the germline V gene are MNHNS and SASEGT. The CDR3 runs 14 residues. In nucleotides, the CDR3 is TGTGCCAGCAGCCTCGTCAGAGATTACAATGAGCAGTTCTTC. Translation gives CASSLVRDYNEQFF.

This rearrangement joins TRBV27 to TRBJ1-2; 9 nucleotides line up with TRBD1. The CDR3 has 13 amino acids. V shed 4 bases and J 6 bases; nucleotides not matched to a gene: 3. Germline values: CDR1 MNHEY, CDR2 SMNVEV (reference sequence). The CDR3 DNA sequence: TGTGCCAGCAGTTGGGACAGGGAAGATGGCTACACCTTC. Translation gives CASSWDREDGYTF.

This rearrangement joins TRBV29-1 to TRBJ1-1; TRBD1 aligns across 8 bases. V lost 5 bases, J lost 0 bases, and 2 bases stayed unmatched. The germline V gene encodes CDR1 SQVTM and CDR2 ANQGSEA. This CDR3 is 13 amino acids long. Here the CDR3 DNA reads TGCAGCGTTCAGGGGGCAATGAACACTGAAGCTTTCTTT. Protein sequence: CSVQGAMNTEAFF.

The genes are TRBV6-1 and TRBJ1-5; no clear D gene. The CDR3 runs 13 residues. Per germline, CDR1 MNHNS and CDR2 SASEGT. V was shortened by 6 bases and J by 3 bases, with 9 bases between the two germline ends. The CDR3 loop reads CASSSRSNQPQHF. Here the CDR3 DNA reads TGTGCCAGCAGCTCGAGGTCCAATCAGCCCCAGCATTTT.

The sample holds a few counts of this clone. The chain uses TRBV9 and TRBJ1-2; D not resolved. CDR1 is SGDLS, CDR2 YYNGEE, per germline. CDR3 length: 14 residues. Trimming removed 0 bases from V and 6 bases from J, with 12 bases in between. Here the CDR3 reads CASSVVSVVDGYTF. CDR3 coding DNA: TGTGCCAGCAGCGTAGTTTCAGTGGTAGATGGCTACACCTTC.

The chain combines TRBV7-8 with TRBJ2-7; 12 bases are a match to TRBD2. Germline trimming cut 2 bases from V and 3 bases from J; bases unmatched to any gene: 5. This CDR3 is 16 amino acids long. The V gene's germline CDR1 is SGHVS and CDR2 FQNEAQ. CDR3 sequence: CASSLTSGGSVYEQYF. The CDR3 region has the DNA TGTGCCAGCAGCTTAACTAGCGGGGGGTCAGTCTACGAGCAGTACTTC.